Listed below are T cell receptor beta chains from one sample, sequenced in a study of post-analysis software for immune sequencing data. TCRdb used MiXCR to reprocess the PCR reads, holding one entry per CDR3 protein. This table has 450,000 or so distinct CDR3 sequences, roughly 46% appearing once. Material: blood. Every receptor here comes from a girl under 18 with multiple sclerosis. CDR3s include the opening cysteine and the closing phenylalanine or tryptophan. Fields, in order: CDR3 length, clone size, J gene, D gene, V gene, CDR3 DNA, CDR3 protein. A D gene is named only where the DNA matches it firmly. Part of the rows lack a size; the others show once, few, many or a class for expanded clones.

length: 14; size: NA; J: TRBJ2-3; D: NA; V: TRBV7-6; DNA: TGTGCCAGCAGCCCAAAGGGGGGCACAGATACGCAGTATTTT; CDR3: CASSPKGGTDTQYF
length: 12; size: NA; J: TRBJ2-3; D: NA; V: TRBV12-3/TRBV12-4; DNA: TGTGCCAGCAACTGGGGGGCCGGTACGCAGTATTTT; CDR3: CASNWGAGTQYF
length: 14; size: NA; J: TRBJ2-5; D: TRBD1; V: TRBV6-6; DNA: TGTGCCAGCAGTCAGAACAGGGGGCAAGAGACCCAGTACTTC; CDR3: CASSQNRGQETQYF
length: 15; size: few; J: TRBJ1-4; D: TRBD1; V: TRBV29-1; DNA: TGCAGCGTACCTGCCCGGGACAGGGGAGATGAAAAACTGTTTTTT; CDR3: CSVPARDRGDEKLFF
length: 14; size: NA; J: TRBJ2-7; D: NA; V: TRBV10-3; DNA: TGTGCCATCAGTGAAACGCAGGGCCCCTACGAGCAGTACTTC; CDR3: CAISETQGPYEQYF
length: 13; size: few; J: TRBJ1-2; D: TRBD1; V: TRBV12-3/TRBV12-4; DNA: TGTGCCAGCAGTCCCGGGACAGGGGATGGCTACACCTTC; CDR3: CASSPGTGDGYTF
length: 14; size: few; J: TRBJ2-1; D: NA; V: TRBV3-1; DNA: TGTGCCAGCAGCCAAGAGGGACCCTACAATGAGCAGTTCTTC; CDR3: CASSQEGPYNEQFF
length: 17; size: NA; J: TRBJ1-5; D: TRBD1; V: TRBV27; DNA: TGTGCCAGCAGTTTAAGACAGGGGACGCCCCCCAATCAGCCCCAGCATTTT; CDR3: CASSLRQGTPPNQPQHF
length: 16; size: NA; J: TRBJ1-1; D: NA; V: TRBV9; DNA: TGTGCCAGCAGCGTAGGGACAGCCGAGATGCATACTGAAGCTTTCTTT; CDR3: CASSVGTAEMHTEAFF
length: 15; size: NA; J: TRBJ2-3; D: NA; V: TRBV7-9; DNA: TGTGCCAGCAGCTTAGTTCAGGGGTCGGCAGATACGCAGTATTTT; CDR3: CASSLVQGSADTQYF
length: 13; size: few; J: TRBJ2-1; D: NA; V: TRBV6-1; DNA: TGTGCCAGCAACGGACAGCCCAGCAATGAGCAGTTCTTC; CDR3: CASNGQPSNEQFF
length: 16; size: NA; J: TRBJ2-3; D: NA; V: TRBV9; DNA: TGTGCCAGCAGCGCTGGGTGGGGGAGCCGCACAGATACGCAGTATTTT; CDR3: CASSAGWGSRTDTQYF
length: 12; size: NA; J: TRBJ2-5; D: NA; V: TRBV6-6; DNA: TGTGCCAGCAGCCTCATCCGGGAGACCCAGTACTTC; CDR3: CASSLIRETQYF
length: 13; size: NA; J: TRBJ2-7; D: NA; V: TRBV5-1; DNA: TGCGCCAGCAGCTTGGCAGGGGTAGACGAGCAGTACTTC; CDR3: CASSLAGVDEQYF
length: 14; size: NA; J: TRBJ2-1; D: NA; V: TRBV7-6; DNA: TGTGCCAGCAGCTTACGGGGCCTCTACAATGAGCAGTTCTTC; CDR3: CASSLRGLYNEQFF
length: 16; size: few; J: TRBJ1-5; D: NA; V: TRBV29-1; DNA: TGCAGCATCTGGGGGGGGGCAGGAGAAGGCAATCAGCCCCAGCATTTT; CDR3: CSIWGGAGEGNQPQHF
length: 13; size: NA; J: TRBJ1-2; D: NA; V: TRBV12-3/TRBV12-4; DNA: TGTGCCAGCAGTTTAATCGGGACGGATGGCTACACCTTC; CDR3: CASSLIGTDGYTF
length: 16; size: NA; J: TRBJ2-1; D: NA; V: TRBV10-3; DNA: TGTGCCATCAGTGAGGTTGGCGGCGCGTCCCACAATGAGCAGTTCTTC; CDR3: CAISEVGGASHNEQFF
length: 14; size: few; J: TRBJ2-1; D: TRBD1; V: TRBV27; DNA: TGTGCCAGCAGCCCTGGACAGGTCTACAATGAGCAGTTCTTC; CDR3: CASSPGQVYNEQFF
length: 16; size: NA; J: TRBJ2-5; D: NA; V: TRBV7-8; DNA: TGTGCCAGCAGCTTAGTCTGCTATAGTTCACAAGAGACCCAGTACTTC; CDR3: CASSLVCYSSQETQYF
length: 10; size: once; J: TRBJ1-5; D: NA; V: TRBV27; DNA: TGTGCCAGCAACTATCAGCCCCAGCATTTT; CDR3: CASNYQPQHF
length: 13; size: NA; J: TRBJ1-5; D: TRBD1; V: TRBV20-1; DNA: TGCAGTGCACCGGGACAGGCAGGCCAGCCCCAGCATTTT; CDR3: CSAPGQAGQPQHF
length: 14; size: few; J: TRBJ1-2; D: NA; V: TRBV5-1; DNA: TGCGCCAGCAGCTTGGACAGGTTGAACTATGGCTACACCTTC; CDR3: CASSLDRLNYGYTF
length: 16; size: few; J: TRBJ2-1; D: TRBD2; V: TRBV20-1; DNA: TGCAGTGCTACGGGACTAGCGGGAGTAGGATACAATGAGCAGTTCTTC; CDR3: CSATGLAGVGYNEQFF
length: 15; size: NA; J: TRBJ2-7; D: TRBD1; V: TRBV15; DNA: TGTGCCACCAGCAGGGAAGGGACAGCAGCCTACGAGCAGTACTTC; CDR3: CATSREGTAAYEQYF
length: 17; size: NA; J: TRBJ2-4; D: TRBD2; V: TRBV12-3/TRBV12-4; DNA: TGTGCCAGCAGTTCCCCCCTCCTAGCGGTAGCCAAAAACATTCAGTACTTC; CDR3: CASSSPLLAVAKNIQYF
length: 15; size: NA; J: TRBJ2-1; D: NA; V: TRBV28; DNA: TGTGCCAGCAGTTTGTGGGTATCGAATGGCAATGAGCAGTTCTTC; CDR3: CASSLWVSNGNEQFF